The rows below give T cell receptor beta chains drawn from one sample of a study of cytomegalovirus exposure and HLA in healthy donors. Assay: immunoSEQ multiplex PCR; the TCRdb copy retains only in-frame clones and omits some. Found here are roughly 170,000 clones, 80% of them singletons; the top ten hold approximately 1.3%. Sequencing used PBMCs. All receptors derive from a man aged 25 to 40 in good health and CMV-seronegative. Both conserved end residues are part of each CDR3. D genes are given only for firm matches. Clone size appears in some rows only: once, few, many, or a class for an expanded clone.

v_call: TRBV10-3
j_call: TRBJ2-2
d_call: TRBD2
clone_size: NA
cdr3_nt: TGTGCCATCAGGGGGACTAGCGGGAGCTTCGGGGAGCTGTTTTTT
cdr3_aa: CAIRGTSGSFGELFF

v_call: TRBV29-1
j_call: TRBJ1-2
d_call: TRBD1
clone_size: NA
cdr3_nt: TGCAGCGTGGTTGACAGGGGGAGGATCTACACCTTC
cdr3_aa: CSVVDRGRIYTF

v_call: TRBV19
j_call: TRBJ2-7
d_call: NA
clone_size: NA
cdr3_nt: TGTGCCAGTAGTAGCGCCTACGAGCAGTACTTC
cdr3_aa: CASSSAYEQYF

v_call: TRBV12-2
j_call: TRBJ2-7
d_call: NA
clone_size: NA
cdr3_nt: TGTGCAAGTCGCTTTGACAGCCCCTACGAGCAGTACTTC
cdr3_aa: CASRFDSPYEQYF

v_call: TRBV6-1
j_call: TRBJ2-7
d_call: TRBD1
clone_size: NA
cdr3_nt: TGTGCCAGCGAAGGGACAGGGGACCACGAGCAGTACTTC
cdr3_aa: CASEGTGDHEQYF

v_call: TRBV27
j_call: TRBJ1-1
d_call: NA
clone_size: NA
cdr3_nt: TGTGCCAGCAGTTTATCGGGGGCAGGGAGAATGAACACTGAAGCTTTCTTT
cdr3_aa: CASSLSGAGRMNTEAFF

v_call: TRBV18
j_call: TRBJ1-4
d_call: NA
clone_size: NA
cdr3_nt: TGTGCCAGCTCACCACCGGTCTTGGGGGGTGAAAAACTGTTTTTT
cdr3_aa: CASSPPVLGGEKLFF

v_call: TRBV4-3
j_call: TRBJ2-1
d_call: TRBD2
clone_size: NA
cdr3_nt: TGCGCCAGCAGCCAACAGACTAGCGGGGGGGAGCAGTTCTTC
cdr3_aa: CASSQQTSGGEQFF

v_call: TRBV5-6
j_call: TRBJ1-1
d_call: TRBD1
clone_size: few
cdr3_nt: TGTGCCAGCAGCTTGGTAGGGACAGGGCTCTCTATGAACACTGAAGCTTTCTTT
cdr3_aa: CASSLVGTGLSMNTEAFF

v_call: TRBV5-4
j_call: TRBJ2-7
d_call: TRBD2
clone_size: few
cdr3_nt: TGTGCCAGCAGCCAGGGACTAGCAGTCTACGAGCAGTACTTC
cdr3_aa: CASSQGLAVYEQYF

v_call: TRBV19
j_call: TRBJ1-1
d_call: NA
clone_size: NA
cdr3_nt: TGTGCCAGTAGTATCCCGCCCGGTGGGGCGAACACTGAAGCTTTCTTT
cdr3_aa: CASSIPPGGANTEAFF

v_call: TRBV27
j_call: TRBJ2-7
d_call: TRBD2
clone_size: NA
cdr3_nt: TGTGCCAGCAAGTCGGGGGGAACCTACGAGCAGTACTTC
cdr3_aa: CASKSGGTYEQYF

v_call: TRBV19
j_call: TRBJ1-4
d_call: TRBD1
clone_size: NA
cdr3_nt: TGTGCCAGTAGTGCCTGGACAGGGGTCAATGAAAAACTGTTTTTT
cdr3_aa: CASSAWTGVNEKLFF

v_call: TRBV9
j_call: TRBJ2-7
d_call: TRBD2
clone_size: NA
cdr3_nt: TGTGCCAGCGGCCTAGCGGGGACCTACGAGCAGTACTTC
cdr3_aa: CASGLAGTYEQYF

v_call: TRBV9
j_call: TRBJ2-1
d_call: TRBD2
clone_size: NA
cdr3_nt: TGTGCCAGCAGCGCGAGGACCGGGACTAGCGGGAGTCGGGCGTGGAATGAGCAGTTCTTC
cdr3_aa: CASSARTGTSGSRAWNEQFF

v_call: TRBV7-2
j_call: TRBJ2-7
d_call: TRBD2
clone_size: NA
cdr3_nt: TGTGCCAGCAGCCCCGGGACTACGAGCTACGAGCAGTACTTC
cdr3_aa: CASSPGTTSYEQYF

v_call: TRBV9
j_call: TRBJ2-1
d_call: NA
clone_size: few
cdr3_nt: TGTGCCAGCAGCGTAGGGTATGGAGGGGAGAAGTTCTTC
cdr3_aa: CASSVGYGGEKFF

v_call: TRBV15
j_call: TRBJ1-6
d_call: TRBD1
clone_size: NA
cdr3_nt: TGTGCCACCAGCCGGGACAGGGTCGTAAATTCACCCCTCCACTTT
cdr3_aa: CATSRDRVVNSPLHF

v_call: TRBV7-9
j_call: TRBJ2-3
d_call: TRBD2
clone_size: NA
cdr3_nt: TGTGCCAGCAGCTTTAAACTAGCGGGCTACACAGATACGCAGTATTTT
cdr3_aa: CASSFKLAGYTDTQYF

v_call: TRBV14
j_call: TRBJ2-1
d_call: NA
clone_size: once
cdr3_nt: TGTGCCAGCAGCCAAGATTCCACTTACAATGAGCAGTTCTTC
cdr3_aa: CASSQDSTYNEQFF

v_call: TRBV7-2
j_call: TRBJ2-3
d_call: NA
clone_size: NA
cdr3_nt: TGTGCCAGCAGCTTAGCGGGAGTAGATACGCAGTATTTT
cdr3_aa: CASSLAGVDTQYF

v_call: TRBV6-5
j_call: TRBJ2-3
d_call: NA
clone_size: NA
cdr3_nt: TGTGCCAGCAGCCCCACCAGCGGTAGCACAGATACGCAGTATTTT
cdr3_aa: CASSPTSGSTDTQYF

v_call: TRBV5-1
j_call: TRBJ1-1
d_call: NA
clone_size: NA
cdr3_nt: TGCGCCAGCTTGGTTTTTGGAGGGTGGAACACTGAAGCTTTCTTT
cdr3_aa: CASLVFGGWNTEAFF

v_call: TRBV4-1
j_call: TRBJ1-1
d_call: TRBD1
clone_size: NA
cdr3_nt: TGCGCCAGCAGCCCGCCGACAGGGATGAAAACTGAAGCTTTCTTT
cdr3_aa: CASSPPTGMKTEAFF

v_call: TRBV19
j_call: TRBJ2-7
d_call: NA
clone_size: NA
cdr3_nt: TGTGCCAGTAGTATCTGGGGGACACCGATCTACGAGCAGTACTTC
cdr3_aa: CASSIWGTPIYEQYF

v_call: TRBV10-1
j_call: TRBJ2-1
d_call: NA
clone_size: NA
cdr3_nt: TGCGCCAGCAGTGAAATTGTCTCGGGGACTAATGAGCAGTTCTTC
cdr3_aa: CASSEIVSGTNEQFF

v_call: TRBV4-2
j_call: TRBJ2-7
d_call: TRBD1
clone_size: NA
cdr3_nt: TGTGCCAGCAGTCCCGGGACAGGGTTTTACGAGCAGTACTTC
cdr3_aa: CASSPGTGFYEQYF

v_call: TRBV5-1
j_call: TRBJ2-1
d_call: TRBD2
clone_size: few
cdr3_nt: TGCGCCAGCAGCTCTAGCGGCCTCTCCTACAATGAGCAGTTCTTC
cdr3_aa: CASSSSGLSYNEQFF

v_call: TRBV5-4
j_call: TRBJ1-4
d_call: TRBD1
clone_size: NA
cdr3_nt: TGTGCCAGCAGCGCCCCGGGACAGCTTAATGAAAAACTGTTTTTT
cdr3_aa: CASSAPGQLNEKLFF

v_call: TRBV6-5
j_call: TRBJ2-7
d_call: NA
clone_size: NA
cdr3_nt: TGTGCCAGCAGCCCAGGCTTAGGGCGGGGACACGAGCAGTACTTC
cdr3_aa: CASSPGLGRGHEQYF

v_call: TRBV4-1
j_call: TRBJ2-7
d_call: NA
clone_size: NA
cdr3_nt: TGCGCCAGCAGCCAAGACCCGCGAGACACCGTTTCCTACGAGCAGTACTTC
cdr3_aa: CASSQDPRDTVSYEQYF

v_call: TRBV4-1
j_call: TRBJ1-2
d_call: NA
clone_size: few
cdr3_nt: TGCGCCAGCAGCCAAACTAAGGCCGTGCCTACTAACTATGGCTACACCTTC
cdr3_aa: CASSQTKAVPTNYGYTF

v_call: TRBV30
j_call: TRBJ2-5
d_call: NA
clone_size: NA
cdr3_nt: TGTGCCTGGACTCTCGGGGGTGAGACCCAGTACTTC
cdr3_aa: CAWTLGGETQYF

v_call: TRBV5-4
j_call: TRBJ2-7
d_call: NA
clone_size: NA
cdr3_nt: TGTGCCAGCAGAGGGGATAACCCCTACGAGCAGTACTTC
cdr3_aa: CASRGDNPYEQYF

v_call: TRBV9
j_call: TRBJ2-7
d_call: NA
clone_size: NA
cdr3_nt: TGTGCCAGCAGCGCTTACAGGATAAACTACGAGCAGTACTTC
cdr3_aa: CASSAYRINYEQYF

v_call: TRBV10-3
j_call: TRBJ1-3
d_call: NA
clone_size: NA
cdr3_nt: TGTGCCATCAGCCCAAGAGAGGGCTCTGGAAACACCATATATTTT
cdr3_aa: CAISPREGSGNTIYF

v_call: TRBV28
j_call: TRBJ2-1
d_call: TRBD2
clone_size: NA
cdr3_nt: TGTGCCAGCAGATCCCCCGAGGGACTAGCATTGTACAATGAGCAGTTCTTC
cdr3_aa: CASRSPEGLALYNEQFF

v_call: TRBV19
j_call: TRBJ2-7
d_call: NA
clone_size: NA
cdr3_nt: TGTGCCAGTAGTGGCGGGACGGCACCTTACGAGCAGTGCTTC
cdr3_aa: CASSGGTAPYEQCF

v_call: TRBV7-2
j_call: TRBJ1-5
d_call: TRBD1
clone_size: NA
cdr3_nt: TGTGCCAGCAGCTTAAGGGCAGGGGGCCAGCAGCCCCAGCATTTT
cdr3_aa: CASSLRAGGQQPQHF

v_call: TRBV19
j_call: TRBJ1-5
d_call: NA
clone_size: NA
cdr3_nt: TGTGCCAGTAGTATAGAAGCAGCAATCAGCGTTAATCAGCCCCAGCATTTT
cdr3_aa: CASSIEAAISVNQPQHF